The table lists the clone carrying this TCR beta chain with many counts. The germline gives CDR1 MDHEN, CDR2 SYDVKM. Trimming cost V 11 bases and J 7 bases, with 14 bases left between them. CDR3 length equals 11 residues. This sample is drawn from a study of low-dose radiotherapy and immunotherapy resistance in tumors. Study summary: Doses delivered to Cohort 2 were 1 Gy per fraction every two weeks, amounting to 13 Gy over 26 weeks.

Primers used for first-strand cDNA, a TRAV- and TRBV-specific set, covered both alpha and beta chains. It was with a constant-region primer and a V-primer adapter that TCRs were amplified over around 20 PCR cycles. mRNA that had been isolated underwent amplification through in vitro transcription. In TCRdb, the reads were re-called with MiXCR into one record per CDR3 protein. Of under 75,000 distinct CDR3 sequences listed, 20% to 25% are singletons. Described time point: after trial treatment. The treatment: LDRT plus nivolumab, ipilimumab, low-dose cyclophosphamide and aspirin (RACIN trial). Treatment of the donors consisted of nivolumab and ipilimumab (plus aspirin, low-dose cyclophosphamide and low-dose radiotherapy). As a condition of eligibility, patients had advanced solid tumors lacking tumor-infiltrating lymphocytes.

This TCR was recovered from a male donor with prostate cancer. The rearrangement uses TRBV28 and TRBJ1-2, with a possible D match to TRBD1 (6 bases). Sequencing used PBMCs, obtained after low-dose radiotherapy plus immunotherapy. In nucleotides, the CDR3 is TGTGCCGCGGAGGGGGGCCGTGGCTACACCTTC. Amino acids: CAAEGGRGYTF.